This T cell receptor (beta chain) derives from a study of T cell changes during pregnancy in multiple sclerosis. Clones were read by immunoSEQ multiplex PCR, and TCRdb kept only the in-frame ones, dropping some. The sample includes 45,000 to 70,000 clones, about 90% seen only once; the top ten take about 0.64%. CDR1 is MGHDK and CDR2 is SYGVNS in the germline V gene. The CDR3 is 15 amino acids. V dropped 5 bases and J dropped 3; count of bases not matched to a gene: 9. The TCR comes from a female donor with multiple sclerosis, enrolled in a pregnancy study. Source: CD4+ T cells from peripheral blood mononuclear cells, taken after pregnancy. This chain uses TRBV25-1 with TRBJ2-5; 7 positions match TRBD1. The CDR3 DNA reads as TGTGCCAGCAGTCCTCAGGTGGGGACAGAAGAGACCCAGTACTTC. Encoded protein: CASSPQVGTEETQYF.